The 28 T cell receptor beta chains in this list originate from one sample, sequenced in a study of blood T cell repertoires in COVID-19. Generated by immunoSEQ multiplex PCR, the TCRdb table keeps only in-frame clones and is missing some. The sample gives 300,000 to 400,000 clones, just over 85% of which show up once; 4% to 5.5% is in the top ten. The material sequenced was PBMCs or T cells enriched from blood (not recorded which). The receptor set was obtained from a woman aged 40 to 50 with acute COVID-19.

This clone was observed a handful of times. The rearrangement uses TRBV6-2 or TRBV6-3 and TRBJ1-1, with D perhaps matching TRBD1 (6 bases). Germline V gene data show CDR1 as MNHEY and CDR2 as SVGEGT. CDR3 length: 11 residues. V lost 5 bases, J lost 8 bases, and 9 bases lay in between. The chain's CDR3 is CASSQGTEAFF. In DNA form, the CDR3 reads TGTGCCAGCAGTCAGGGGACCGAAGCTTTCTTT.

CDR3 nucleotide sequence: TGTGCCAGCAGCAAAGAACTAGGGTCCGAGCAGTACTTC. Translation gives CASSKELGSEQYF. The genes are TRBV21-1 and TRBJ2-7; the table's D gene call, TRBD2, was not cross checked with the DNA. TRBV21-1 is deemed a pseudogene. The CDR3 extends over 13 amino acids.

The chain links TRBV6-4 to TRBJ2-7; 9 bases agree with TRBD2. J gave up 5 bases and V 4 bases, and 9 bases lay outside the gene matches. The CDR3 runs to 15 residues. Germline-derived CDR1 and CDR2 are MRHNA and SNTAGT. The CDR3 loop is CASSAQAGGTHEQYF. CDR3 bases: TGTGCCAGCAGTGCACAAGCGGGGGGCACCCACGAGCAGTACTTC.

This chain uses TRBV28 with TRBJ2-5, with 11 bases fitting TRBD2. In germline, CDR1 is MDHEN, CDR2 SYDVKM. Trimming cost V 4 bases and J 3 bases; bases outside gene matches: 4. The CDR3 length is 15 residues. In nucleotides, the CDR3 is TGTGCCAGCAGTTCCCCGGGACTAGCGGAAGAGACCCAGTACTTC. Protein sequence: CASSSPGLAEETQYF.

The rearrangement uses TRBV28 and TRBJ1-5, with 10 bases fitting TRBD1. Germline lookup yields CDR1 MDHEN and CDR2 SYDVKM. The V gene end was trimmed by 6 bases and the J gene end by 1 base; junction bases not matched to a gene: 6. The CDR3 runs 16 residues. CDR3 bases: TGTGCCAGCAGCCTATTGGGACAGGGGAGCAATCAGCCCCAGCATTTT. It encodes CASSLLGQGSNQPQHF.

The V call is TRBV7-3, the J call TRBJ1-1, with unresolved D. The V end lost 2 bases, the J end lost 3 bases, and 10 bases lay between the germline ends. Per the germline V gene, CDR1 is SGHTA and CDR2 is FQGTGA. The CDR3 sequence is 14 residues long. The DNA of the CDR3 is TGTGCCAGCAGCTTATTCCTCGGGGACACTGAAGCTTTCTTT. This codes for CASSLFLGDTEAFF.

The chain uses TRBV4-1 and TRBJ1-2, with 7 bases matching TRBD1. This CDR3 has 22 residues. CDR1 and CDR2 (germline): MGHRA, YSYEKL. Losses at the gene ends were 0 bases for V and 3 bases for J; bases not matched to a gene: 25. CDR3 nucleotides: TGCGCCAGCAGCCAAGAAGACAGGGAGCCACAGGCGTTTAGGAGATTTTACTATGGCTACACCTTC. It yields the protein CASSQEDREPQAFRRFYYGYTF.

This chain links TRBV4-3 with TRBJ2-4; possibly TRBD1 for D (5 bases). Trimming left V 4 bases short and J 8 bases short, with 18 bases between. The CDR3 loop spans 15 amino acids. The germline V gene has CDR1 LGHNA and CDR2 YSLEER. CDR3 residues: CASSRSSQGRDIQYF. The CDR3 DNA reads TGCGCCAGCAGCCGGTCTTCCCAGGGAAGGGACATTCAGTACTTC.

This chain uses TRBV10-3 with TRBJ2-4; 9 positions agree with TRBD1. Losses at the gene ends were 0 bases for V and 0 bases for J; bases not matched to a gene: 3. The CDR3 loop spans 17 amino acids. Per germline, CDR1 ENHRY and CDR2 SYGVKD. The CDR3 coding sequence is TGTGCCATCAGTGAGTCCCGGGACAGGGTAGCCAAAAACATTCAGTACTTC. This codes for CAISESRDRVAKNIQYF.

The chain employs TRBV29-1 and TRBJ1-2, with D possibly TRBD1 on 5 matching bases. The CDR3 totals 11 residues. Germline assignment: CDR1 SQVTM and CDR2 ANQGSEA. Trimming pared 4 bases from V and 6 bases from J, leaving 9 bases between. CDR3 residues: CSVVQGHGYTF. The CDR3, as DNA: TGCAGCGTTGTTCAGGGCCATGGCTACACCTTC. The entire variable domain, with the rest obtained from reference TRBV29-1 and TRBJ1-2, is as follows: SAVISQKPSRDICQRGTSLTIQCQVDSQVTMMFWYRQQPGQSLTLIATANQGSEATYESGFVIDKFPISRPNLTFSTLTVSNMSPEDSSIYLCSVVQGHGYTFGSGTRLTVV.

The chain employs TRBV24-1 and TRBJ2-1; TRBD2 aligns across 10 bases. The J segment lost 7 bases and the V segment lost 7 bases, leaving 9 bases of the junction unmatched. Germline loops: CDR1 KGHDR, CDR2 SFDVKD. The CDR3 consists of 15 residues. The CDR3, as DNA: TGTGCCACCAGAGGACCTAGCGGGAGTAGGAATGAGCAGTTCTTC. Amino acids: CATRGPSGSRNEQFF.

V usage is TRBV7-2 and J usage is TRBJ2-4; the D is unclear. V lost 5 bases, J lost 0 bases, and 11 bases lay in between. This CDR3 is 15 amino acids long. The germline gives CDR1 SGHTA, CDR2 FQGNSA. CDR3 DNA sequence: TGTGCCAGCAGCGCCCAGGTGGGAGCCAAAAACATTCAGTACTTC. Translated, it gives CASSAQVGAKNIQYF.

In its sample, this clone was seen once. The chain uses TRBV10-3 and TRBJ1-2; 7 bases are shared with TRBD1. The CDR3 covers 14 residues. The V segment lost 4 bases and the J segment 5 bases; nucleotides outside the gene matches: 7. Per the germline V gene, CDR1 is ENHRY and CDR2 is SYGVKD. The CDR3 here is CAISGGAGGYGYTF. The CDR3 DNA reads as TGTGCCATCAGTGGAGGAGCAGGGGGTTATGGCTACACCTTC.

V gene TRBV7-8 combines with J gene TRBJ1-1; 9 positions agree with TRBD1. The CDR3 is 12 residues long. The V and J ends lost 10 bases and 2 bases, in that order; junction bases with no gene match: 2. The germline gives CDR1 SGHVS, CDR2 FQNEAQ. The CDR3 spells CATTGGNTEAFF. Written as DNA, the CDR3 is TGTGCCACTACAGGGGGCAACACTGAAGCTTTCTTT. The full variable domain, completed using reference TRBV7-8 and TRBJ1-1, is GAGVSQSPRYKVAKRGQDVALRCDPISGHVSLFWYQQALGQGPEFLTYFQNEAQLDKSGLPSDRFFAERPEGSVSTLKIQRTQQEDSAVYLCATTGGNTEAFFGQGTRLTVV.

The chain combines TRBV18 with TRBJ1-6, with D hard to call. Germline-derived CDR1 and CDR2 are KGHSH and LQKENI. This CDR3 is 13 amino acids long. Trimming left V 6 bases short and J 8 bases short, with 11 bases between. This chain's CDR3 is CASSKSGDSPLHF. DNA of the CDR3: TGTGCCAGCTCCAAGAGCGGGGATTCACCCCTCCACTTT.

This clone was detected once. The chain couples TRBV2 to TRBJ1-2; D not certain. The CDR3 covers 17 residues. V was shortened by 0 bases and J by 0 bases, with 14 bases between the two germline ends. Germline V gene lookup returns CDR1 SNHLY and CDR2 FYNNEI. The CDR3 loop is CASSEARGIASNYGYTF. For the CDR3, the DNA is TGTGCCAGCAGTGAAGCGCGCGGTATAGCTTCTAACTATGGCTACACCTTC.

The gene calls are TRBV5-4 and TRBJ2-5, with 13 bases identical to TRBD2. V dropped 4 bases and J dropped 2; count of bases not matched to a gene: 11. Germline V gives CDR1 SGHNT, CDR2 YYREEE (reference sequence). CDR3 size: 18 residues. The chain's CDR3 is CASSLGTSGILIQETQYF. The CDR3 DNA reads TGTGCCAGCAGCCTCGGGACTAGCGGGATTTTGATTCAAGAGACCCAGTACTTC.

The V call is TRBV5-5, the J call TRBJ2-7; unclear D gene. Germline V gene lookup returns CDR1 SGHKS and CDR2 YYEKEE (reference sequence). Trimming shortened V by 7 bases and J by 1 base, and 6 bases separated the two germline ends. The CDR3 contains 11 residues. CDR3 region: CASHISYEQYF. For the CDR3, the DNA is TGTGCCAGCCACATTTCCTACGAGCAGTACTTC.

The chain employs TRBV4-3 and TRBJ2-7; D unclear. CDR1 and CDR2 from the germline V gene are LGHNA and YSLEER. Trimming shortened V by 2 bases and J by 3 bases, and 8 bases separated the two germline ends. The CDR3 length is 13 residues. The CDR3 DNA reads as TGCGCCAGCAGCCAAACACCAGACTACGAGCAGTACTTC. This codes for CASSQTPDYEQYF.

The V gene is TRBV18, the J gene TRBJ1-1; D is possibly TRBD1 (5 bases). Trimming pared 3 bases from V and 4 bases from J, leaving 9 bases between. Looked up from germline, CDR1 is KGHSH and CDR2 is LQKENI. The CDR3 extends over 13 amino acids. CDR3 sequence reads: CASSPSQGTEAFF. The CDR3 DNA sequence: TGTGCCAGCTCACCGTCCCAGGGCACTGAAGCTTTCTTT.

The J gene is TRBJ2-7, the V gene TRBV13, with 7 bases aligning to TRBD1. The V and J ends lost 0 bases and 3 bases, in that order; junction bases with no gene match: 5. The CDR3 is made up of 15 amino acids. CDR1 is PRHDT and CDR2 is FYEKMQ in the germline V gene (reference sequence). CDR3: CASSLGTGTRYEQYF. CDR3 DNA: TGTGCCAGCAGCTTAGGGACAGGGACACGCTACGAGCAGTACTTC.

The chain has TRBV21-1 and TRBJ2-7; the tabulated D call, TRBD2, remains unverified against the DNA. TRBV21-1 represents a pseudogene. This CDR3 is 15 amino acids long. CDR3 region: CASSKVGDSRAEQYF. The CDR3, as DNA: TGTGCCAGCAGCAAAGTAGGCGACTCCCGAGCTGAGCAGTACTTC.

This clone has just one count. The chain has TRBV25-1 and TRBJ1-4, with a tentative D call TRBD1 (6 bases). This CDR3 is 14 amino acids long. V was cut by 3 bases and J by 7 bases, with 12 bases left in between. The V gene's germline CDR1 is MGHDK and CDR2 SYGVNS. The CDR3: CASSDFRGGEKLFF. The DNA for the CDR3 is TGTGCCAGCAGTGATTTTAGGGGGGGTGAAAAACTGTTTTTT.

The chain is built from TRBV15 and TRBJ2-5, with D maybe TRBD2 (6 bases). The germline gives CDR1 LNHNV, CDR2 YYDKDF (reference sequence). V was clipped by 4 bases and J by 4 bases, with 16 bases between them. The CDR3 is made up of 15 amino acids. The CDR3 DNA reads TGTGCCACCAGCACCCGGGACTGGGAAGCAGAGACCCAGTACTTC. Translating it yields CATSTRDWEAETQYF.

The J gene is TRBJ2-5, the V gene TRBV9; 11 bases align to TRBD1. CDR3 size: 15 residues. J was trimmed by 5 bases and V by 6 bases; bases with no gene match: 9. The germline V gene has CDR1 SGDLS and CDR2 YYNGEE. The CDR3 DNA is TGTGCCAGCACCCCAGGGACAGGGGGTATGGAGACCCAGTACTTC. It translates to CASTPGTGGMETQYF.

The chain is built from TRBV29-1 and TRBJ2-3; 8 nucleotides align to TRBD1. V trimming: 4 bases; J trimming: 2 bases; junction bases outside the gene matches: 11. This CDR3 comprises 16 residues. Germline assignment: CDR1 SQVTM and CDR2 ANQGSEA. This CDR3 reads CSVVYRGTANTDTQYF. DNA of the CDR3: TGCAGCGTTGTGTACAGGGGGACAGCCAACACAGATACGCAGTATTTT.

In its sample, this clone was seen a few times. The chain links TRBV18 to TRBJ1-1, with D tentatively TRBD1 (5 bases). The CDR3 is made up of 15 amino acids. CDR1 KGHSH and CDR2 LQKENI come from the germline V gene. The V end was cut by 1 base, the J end by 1 base, with 10 bases between. The CDR3 loop is CASSPLLGANTEAFF. CDR3 coding DNA: TGTGCCAGCTCACCACTTCTAGGGGCGAACACTGAAGCTTTCTTT.

V is TRBV11-2 and J is TRBJ2-5; D is ambiguous. Germline CDR1 SGHAT, CDR2 FQNNGV. V was pared by 0 bases and J by 0 bases, with 17 bases between. The CDR3 spans 18 residues. Written as DNA, the CDR3 is TGTGCCAGCAGCTTAGATTGGCTTGGGCAGACGTACCAAGAGACCCAGTACTTC. It encodes CASSLDWLGQTYQETQYF.